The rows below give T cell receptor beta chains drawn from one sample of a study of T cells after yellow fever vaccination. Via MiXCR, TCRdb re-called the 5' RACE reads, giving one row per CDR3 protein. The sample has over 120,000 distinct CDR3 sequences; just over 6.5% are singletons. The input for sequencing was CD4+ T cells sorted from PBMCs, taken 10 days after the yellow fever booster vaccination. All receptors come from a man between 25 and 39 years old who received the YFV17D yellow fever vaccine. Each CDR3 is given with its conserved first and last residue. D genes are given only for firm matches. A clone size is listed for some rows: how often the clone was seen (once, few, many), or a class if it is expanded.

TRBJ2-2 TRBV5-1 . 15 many CASSIRDPNTGELFF TGCGCCAGCAGCATACGGGACCCAAACACCGGGGAGCTGTTTTTT
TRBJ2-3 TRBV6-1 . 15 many CASSPRLLRTDTQYF TGTGCCAGCAGTCCACGCCTCCTTCGCACAGATACGCAGTATTTT
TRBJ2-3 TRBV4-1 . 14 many CASSQEERLDTQYF TGCGCCAGCAGCCAAGAGGAGCGCCTGGATACGCAGTATTTT
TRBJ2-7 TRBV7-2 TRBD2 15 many CASSLAVAGVYEQYF TGTGCCAGCAGCTTAGCGGTAGCGGGCGTCTACGAGCAGTACTTC
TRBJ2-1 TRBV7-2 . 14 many CASSLLALPNEQFF TGTGCCAGCAGCCTACTGGCTCTTCCAAATGAGCAGTTCTTC
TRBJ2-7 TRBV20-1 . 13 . CSARHRDPYEQYF TGCAGTGCTCGACACAGGGACCCCTACGAGCAGTACTTC
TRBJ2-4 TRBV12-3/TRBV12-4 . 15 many CASSRGVGGENIQYF TGTGCCAGCAGCAGAGGAGTGGGTGGCGAAAACATTCAGTACTTC
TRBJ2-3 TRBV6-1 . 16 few CASSTQFGQITDTQYF TGTGCCAGCAGTACACAATTTGGACAGATCACAGATACGCAGTATTTT
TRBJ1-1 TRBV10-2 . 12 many CASSGREAEAFF TGCGCCAGCTCCGGACGGGAAGCTGAAGCTTTCTTT
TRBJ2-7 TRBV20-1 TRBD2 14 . CSATAPTSGYEQYF TGCAGTGCTACGGCCCCGACTAGCGGATACGAGCAGTACTTC
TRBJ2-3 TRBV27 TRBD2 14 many CASAGRERYDTQYF TGTGCCAGCGCGGGGCGGGAGCGGTATGATACGCAGTATTTT
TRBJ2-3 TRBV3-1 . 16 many CASSQDWGSGTDTQYF TGTGCCAGCAGCCAAGATTGGGGGAGCGGCACAGATACGCAGTATTTT
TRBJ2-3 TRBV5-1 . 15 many CASSGMGPRTDTQYF TGCGCCAGCAGCGGGATGGGACCACGCACAGATACGCAGTATTTT
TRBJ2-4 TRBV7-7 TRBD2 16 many CASSLVAGIAKNIQYF TGTGCTAGCAGCTTAGTAGCGGGTATAGCCAAAAACATTCAGTACTTC
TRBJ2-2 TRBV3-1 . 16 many CASSQGSKGTTGELFF TGTGCCAGCAGCCAAGGAAGTAAAGGGACCACCGGGGAGCTGTTTTTT
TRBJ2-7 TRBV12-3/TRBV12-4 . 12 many CASSLPPYEQYF TGTGCCAGCAGTTTACCGCCCTACGAGCAGTACTTC
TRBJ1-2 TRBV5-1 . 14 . CASSKTAANYGYTF TGCGCCAGCAGCAAGACGGCAGCTAACTATGGCTACACCTTC
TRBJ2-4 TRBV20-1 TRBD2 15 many CSASRSSGRVSIQYF TGCAGTGCTAGTCGGTCTAGCGGGAGAGTTTCCATTCAGTACTTC
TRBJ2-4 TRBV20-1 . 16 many CSARPPSRGTKNIQYF TGCAGTGCTAGACCCCCCAGCAGGGGCACTAAAAACATTCAGTACTTC
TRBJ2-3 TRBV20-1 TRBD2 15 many CSASGTSGSTDTQYF TGCAGTGCTTCCGGGACTAGCGGTAGCACAGATACGCAGTATTTT
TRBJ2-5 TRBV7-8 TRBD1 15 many CASSRGQGAGETQYF TGTGCCAGCAGCCGAGGCCAGGGGGCGGGAGAGACCCAGTACTTC
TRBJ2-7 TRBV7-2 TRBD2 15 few CASSWGGTPGNEQYF TGTGCCAGCAGCTGGGGAGGGACCCCCGGAAACGAGCAGTACTTC
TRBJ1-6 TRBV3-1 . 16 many CASSQRRGDDNSPLHF TGTGCCAGCAGTCAGAGGCGGGGCGACGATAATTCACCCCTCCACTTT
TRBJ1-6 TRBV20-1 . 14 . CSAKSTGFNSPLHF TGCAGTGCGAAATCCACAGGGTTTAATTCACCCCTCCACTTT
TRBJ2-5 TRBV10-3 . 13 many CAIRPSVGETQYF TGTGCCATCAGACCTTCGGTCGGAGAGACCCAGTACTTC
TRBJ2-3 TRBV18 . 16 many CASSPSQNPAWDTQYF TGTGCCAGCTCTCCGTCACAGAACCCGGCTTGGGATACGCAGTATTTT
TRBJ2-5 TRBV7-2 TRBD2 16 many CASSLPSGRARETQYF TGTGCCAGCAGCTTACCTAGCGGGAGGGCCAGAGAGACCCAGTACTTC
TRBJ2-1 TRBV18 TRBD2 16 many CASSPFLAGGFNEQFF TGTGCCAGCTCACCATTCCTAGCGGGAGGCTTCAATGAGCAGTTCTTC
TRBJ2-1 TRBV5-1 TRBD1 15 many CASSLELTGDLEQFF TGCGCCAGCAGCTTGGAATTAACAGGGGATCTTGAGCAGTTCTTC